This T cell receptor beta chain came from a study of CD8 T cells in Susac syndrome. RNA, at about 0.45 to 1 ug, was reverse transcribed with random hexamers. Via MiXCR, TCRdb re-called the immunoSEQ multiplex PCR reads, giving one row per CDR3 protein. The table records some 400,000 distinct CDR3 sequences, more than 80% of them present only once. Trimming shortened V by 9 bases and J by 4 bases, and 6 bases separated the two germline ends. The germline gives CDR1 SNHLY, CDR2 FYNNEI. CDR3 size: 10 residues. The rearrangement joins TRBV2 to TRBJ1-2; no definite D call. Sequencing input: CD8+ T cells from PBMCs. The sequence was obtained from a human donor with multiple sclerosis. The CDR3 coding sequence is TGTGCCAGGGGAGCCTATGGCTACACCTTC. Residues: CARGAYGYTF.